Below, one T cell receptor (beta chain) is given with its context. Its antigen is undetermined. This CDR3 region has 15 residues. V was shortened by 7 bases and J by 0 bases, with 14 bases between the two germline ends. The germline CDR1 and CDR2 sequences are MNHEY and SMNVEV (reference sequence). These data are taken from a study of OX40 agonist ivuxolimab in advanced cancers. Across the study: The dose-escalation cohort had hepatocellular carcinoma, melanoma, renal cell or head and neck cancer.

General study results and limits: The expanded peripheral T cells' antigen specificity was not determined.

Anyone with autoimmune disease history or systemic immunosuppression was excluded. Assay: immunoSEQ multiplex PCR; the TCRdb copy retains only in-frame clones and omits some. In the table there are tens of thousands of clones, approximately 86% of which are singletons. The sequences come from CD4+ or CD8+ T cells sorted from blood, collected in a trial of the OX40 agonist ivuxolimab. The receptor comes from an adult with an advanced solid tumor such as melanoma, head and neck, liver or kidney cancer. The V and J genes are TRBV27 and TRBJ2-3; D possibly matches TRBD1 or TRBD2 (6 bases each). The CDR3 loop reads CASTQPGGSTDTQYF. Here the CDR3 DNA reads TGTGCCAGCACTCAACCCGGGGGCAGCACAGATACGCAGTATTTT.